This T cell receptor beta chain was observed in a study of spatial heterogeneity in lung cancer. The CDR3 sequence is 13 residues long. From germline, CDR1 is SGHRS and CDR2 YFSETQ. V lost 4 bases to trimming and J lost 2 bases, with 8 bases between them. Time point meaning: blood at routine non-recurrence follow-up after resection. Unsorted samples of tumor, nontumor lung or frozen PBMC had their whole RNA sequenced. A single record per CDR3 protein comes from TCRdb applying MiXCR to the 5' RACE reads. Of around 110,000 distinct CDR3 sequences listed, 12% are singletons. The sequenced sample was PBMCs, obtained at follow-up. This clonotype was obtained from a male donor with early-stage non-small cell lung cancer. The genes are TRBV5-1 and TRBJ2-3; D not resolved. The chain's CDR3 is CASSNRVTDTQYF. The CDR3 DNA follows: TGCGCCAGCAGCAACCGAGTCACAGATACGCAGTATTTT. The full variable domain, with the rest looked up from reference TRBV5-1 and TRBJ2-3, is KAGVTQTPRYLIKTRGQQVTLSCSPISGHRSVSWYQQTPGQGLQFLFEYFSETQRNKGNFPGRFSGRQFSNSRSEMNVSTLELGDSALYLCASSNRVTDTQYFGPGTRLTVL.